What follows describes a single T cell receptor (beta chain). This entry is derived from a study of T cell repertoires in cytomegalovirus infection. On the study more broadly: In public TCR beta signatures, there were indications of both CMV infection and matching HLA type.

V was cut by 8 bases and J by 0 bases, with 13 bases left in between. CDR1 and CDR2 (germline): SQVTM, ANQGSEA. This CDR3 has 13 residues. MiXCR was run by TCRdb on the reads, yielding one entry per CDR3 protein. The profile covers approximately 630,000 distinct CDR3 sequences, with 24% appearing a single time and 7.5% to 9% taken by the ten largest. This receptor was obtained from a human donor in good health (CMV status not recorded). Some clones in this sample may be carry-over from other donors' samples. The V call is TRBV29-1, the J call TRBJ1-1; D is perhaps TRBD1 (5 bases). Sequencing used CD8+ T cells from PBMCs. DNA for the CDR3: TGCAGCCGTCCCTCGGGGGTGAACACTGAAGCTTTCTTT. Its translation: CSRPSGVNTEAFF.